This paragraph covers one T cell receptor beta chain sequence. Its antigen is unidentified. These data come from a study of T-cell memory formation after mild COVID-19. Study details: Each donor largely had its own TCR clusters. The study, taken as a whole, reports: The appearance of some responding clones in pre-infection memory suggested that cross-reactive memory joined. Clones that contracted from day 15 to 85 were balanced CD4/CD8, while later expanders leaned CD4+.

TCR alpha and TCR beta cDNA libraries carrying sample barcodes and UMIs came from 5'RACE with constant-segment primers. TCRdb independently ran MiXCR on the 5' RACE reads; one entry per CDR3 protein. The repertoire consists of fewer than 700,000 distinct CDR3 sequences, with about 20% occurring once and the leading ten covering around 13%. Per germline, CDR1 SGHTA and CDR2 FQGNSA. The CDR3 totals 15 residues. The ends were cut back, 0 bases at V and 3 bases at J, with 8 bases in the middle. Sequenced material: PBMCs or a T cell subset sorted from them (not recorded which). The J gene is TRBJ2-2, the V gene TRBV7-2; D perhaps matches TRBD2 (5 bases). The TCR comes from an adult woman who had mild COVID-19 (a few samples of this study predate the infection). Cell type and time point are not known. CDR3 region: CASSLARRYTGELFF. The CDR3 DNA follows: TGTGCCAGCAGCTTAGCGCGGAGGTACACCGGGGAGCTGTTTTTT.